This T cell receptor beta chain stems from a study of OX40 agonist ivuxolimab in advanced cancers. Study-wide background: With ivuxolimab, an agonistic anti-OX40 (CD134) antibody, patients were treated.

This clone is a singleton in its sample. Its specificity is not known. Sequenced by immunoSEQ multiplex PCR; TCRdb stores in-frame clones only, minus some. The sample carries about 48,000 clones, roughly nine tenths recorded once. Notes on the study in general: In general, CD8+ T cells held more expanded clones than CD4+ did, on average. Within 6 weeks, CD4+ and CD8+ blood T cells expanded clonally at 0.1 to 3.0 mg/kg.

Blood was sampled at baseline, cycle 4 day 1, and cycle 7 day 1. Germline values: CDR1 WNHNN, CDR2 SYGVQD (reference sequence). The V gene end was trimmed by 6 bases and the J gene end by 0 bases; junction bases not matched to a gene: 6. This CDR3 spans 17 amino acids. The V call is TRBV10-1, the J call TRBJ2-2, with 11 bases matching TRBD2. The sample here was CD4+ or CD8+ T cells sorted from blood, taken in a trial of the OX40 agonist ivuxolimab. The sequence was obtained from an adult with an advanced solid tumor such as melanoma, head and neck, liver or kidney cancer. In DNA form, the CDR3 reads TGCGCCAGCAGCGAAGGACTAGCGGGCACGAACACCGGGGAGCTGTTTTTT. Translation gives CASSEGLAGTNTGELFF.